The clone carrying this T cell receptor (beta chain) was observed a single time. As yet, its antigen is unknown. Random hexamers served to reverse transcribe about 0.5 to 1 ug RNA. The TCR beta CDR3 was amplified by immunoSEQ multiplex PCR across 54 Vbeta, 13 Jbeta. Using its own MiXCR run on the immunoSEQ multiplex PCR reads, TCRdb lists one record per CDR3 protein. The sample has some 120,000 distinct CDR3 sequences, about 94% seen once; the top ten hold 0.2% to 0.25%. This CDR3 has 14 residues. V shed 3 bases and J shed 2 bases, with 11 bases lying between them. CDR1 and CDR2 from the germline V gene are LGHDT and YNNKEL (reference sequence). Negative isolation yielded CD8+ and CD4+ T cells; FACS enriched TEMRA cells. This specimen comes from a study of CD8 T cells in Susac syndrome. Study-wide background: Among the Susac syndrome patients sequenced, over 5 had active disease and eight or nine were in remission.

Notes on the study in general: The study conceded that relatively few individuals underwent its TCR sequencing and HLA analysis.

The sample consisted of CD8+ T cells from PBMCs. The chain is built from TRBV3-1 and TRBJ2-7; D ambiguous. The clonotype comes from a human donor with Susac syndrome. The CDR3 nucleotides are TGTGCCAGCAGCCACCAATGGGCCACCTACGAGCAGTACTTC. It encodes CASSHQWATYEQYF.